These 26 T cell receptor beta chains were all obtained from the same sample, sequenced in a study of OX40 agonist ivuxolimab in advanced cancers. The assay was immunoSEQ multiplex PCR, and TCRdb's table has in-frame clones only and misses some. The sample consists of tens of thousands of clones, around nine tenths of them appearing once. Source: CD4+ or CD8+ T cells sorted from blood, taken in a trial of the OX40 agonist ivuxolimab. The source of these receptors is an adult with an advanced solid tumor such as melanoma, head and neck, liver or kidney cancer.

This clone was observed a few times. The CDR3 DNA sequence: TGTGCCAGCACCCCGACTAGTTCCGGGGAGCTGTTTTTT. It codes for CASTPTSSGELFF. This chain joins TRBV6-5 and TRBJ2-2, with D possibly being TRBD2 (6 bases). This CDR3 is built from 13 residues. The germline CDR1 and CDR2 sequences are MNHEY and SVGAGI. V lost 7 bases and J lost 6, with 12 bases in between.

The chain links TRBV6-6 to TRBJ2-7, with D perhaps TRBD1 (6 bases). Trimming pared 6 bases from V and 2 bases from J, leaving 14 bases between. CDR3 length: 14 residues. Per the germline V gene, CDR1 is MNHNY and CDR2 is SVGAGI (reference sequence). As DNA, the CDR3 is TGTGCCAGCAGGGCCGGGACAACAACCTACGAGCAGTACTTC. As protein: CASRAGTTTYEQYF.

DNA of the CDR3: TGTGCCAGCAGCTTGGGGCAGGGGGGACCTGAAGCTTTCTTT. Translation gives CASSLGQGGPEAFF. The chain links TRBV7-9 to TRBJ1-1, with 7 bases that match TRBD1. V shed 3 bases, J shed 6 bases, and the junction held 7 bases outside the gene matches. CDR3 size: 14 residues. Looked up from germline, CDR1 is SEHNR and CDR2 is FQNEAQ (reference sequence).

This rearrangement joins TRBV27 to TRBJ1-5; D is ambiguous. The CDR3 covers 14 residues. Germline assignment: CDR1 MNHEY and CDR2 SMNVEV (reference sequence). V was cut by 4 bases and J by 0 bases, with 7 bases left in between. CDR3 in amino acids: CASSSSNSNQPQHF. As DNA, the CDR3 is TGTGCCAGCAGTTCCAGCAATAGCAATCAGCCCCAGCATTTT.

This chain links TRBV18 with TRBJ1-1; D unclear. Germline CDR1 and CDR2: KGHSH and LQKENI. V lost 7 bases to trimming and J lost 1 base, with 7 bases between them. The CDR3 spans 12 residues. This CDR3 reads CASFNQNTEAFF. The CDR3 DNA follows: TGTGCCAGCTTTAACCAGAACACTGAAGCTTTCTTT.

This chain joins TRBV6-6 and TRBJ1-4, with 9 bases fitting TRBD1. Germline CDR1 MNHNY, CDR2 SVGAGI (reference sequence). The CDR3 length is 14 residues. V lost 5 bases and J lost 7; bases outside the gene matches: 5. CDR3 in amino acids: CASSQDRGGEKLFF. CDR3 nucleotides: TGTGCCAGCAGTCAGGACAGGGGTGGTGAAAAACTGTTTTTT.

The V call is TRBV27, the J call TRBJ1-2; 7 nucleotides line up with TRBD1. The V gene end was trimmed by 6 bases and the J gene end by 6 bases; junction bases not matched to a gene: 7. Germline-derived CDR1 and CDR2 are MNHEY and SMNVEV (reference sequence). The CDR3 consists of 13 residues. The CDR3 protein is CASRSQGWDGYTF. Here the CDR3 DNA reads TGTGCCAGCAGGTCACAGGGGTGGGATGGCTACACCTTC.

Comments on this clone: Other DNA sequences within the sample encode an identical CDR3. The gene calls are TRBV15 and TRBJ2-7, with 8 bases identical to TRBD2. CDR1 LNHNV and CDR2 YYDKDF come from the germline V gene (reference sequence). The CDR3 spans 15 residues. V was pared by 1 base and J by 0 bases, with 2 bases of the junction left unmatched. The CDR3 bases are TGTGCCACCAGCAGAGGCGGGGGGAGCTCCTACGAGCAGTACTTC. Its protein is CATSRGGGSSYEQYF.

Comments on this clone: The conserved final phenylalanine or tryptophan is absent from the CDR3, which likely points to a read error. The CDR3 DNA follows: TGTGCCAGCAGTTCCTACAGGGGCTATGGCTACACCCTC. Protein sequence: CASSSYRGYGYTL. The chain is built from TRBV28 and TRBJ1-2; 7 bases map to TRBD1. This CDR3 has 13 amino acids. Germline trimming cut 4 bases from V and 4 bases from J; bases unmatched to any gene: 3. Germline CDR1 is MDHEN and CDR2 is SYDVKM.

This chain links TRBV7-9 with TRBJ2-1; 8 positions match TRBD2. This CDR3 has 16 residues. The junction had 8 bases not matched to a gene; V was cut back by 1 base and J by 6 bases. CDR1 SEHNR and CDR2 FQNEAQ come from the germline V gene (reference sequence). The CDR3 region is CASSLGAGGPVNEQFF. In DNA, the CDR3 is TGTGCCAGCAGCTTAGGGGCGGGAGGACCGGTCAATGAGCAGTTCTTC.

The rearrangement links TRBV5-1 to TRBJ2-6, with a tentative D call TRBD1 (6 bases). The CDR3 is made up of 15 amino acids. Germline V gives CDR1 SGHRS, CDR2 YFSETQ. V lost 3 bases and J 1 base, leaving 8 bases between the germline ends. For the CDR3, the DNA is TGCGCCAGCAGCTCCACAGGGTCTGGGGCCAACGTCCTGACTTTC. Translation: CASSSTGSGANVLTF.

The rearrangement links TRBV28 to TRBJ1-4; 8 bases agree with TRBD1. CDR3 length equals 14 residues. Unmatched junction bases numbered 9, after V lost 8 bases and J lost 7 bases. Germline CDR1 reads MDHEN; CDR2 reads SYDVKM. The CDR3 region has the DNA TGTGCCAGCTCTGGACAGGGTCGTACTGAAAAACTGTTTTTT. As protein: CASSGQGRTEKLFF.

This chain connects TRBV2 to TRBJ2-7; 9 bases are shared with TRBD1. The CDR3 totals 14 residues. With V trimmed by 5 bases and J by 5 bases, 7 bases remained unmatched. Germline CDR1 and CDR2: SNHLY and FYNNEI. The CDR3 protein is CASSYGQGTNEQYF. Written as DNA, the CDR3 is TGTGCCAGCAGTTACGGACAGGGGACAAACGAGCAGTACTTC.

Comment on this clone: The junction departs from germline at one end; a sequencing error may be responsible. The rearrangement links TRBV28 to TRBJ2-1, with TRBD2 identical over 9 bases. Germline V CDR1 and CDR2: MDHEN, SYDVKM. This CDR3 spans 17 amino acids. Written as DNA, the CDR3 is TGTGCCAGCAGCTTATTGAGGCTAGCGGGGACCTACAATGAGCAGTTCTTC. It specifies CASSLLRLAGTYNEQFF.

This clone occurred a few times. Other DNA sequences in this sample translate to the same CDR3. This sequence joins TRBV18 and TRBJ2-7; no reliable D call. The CDR3 loop spans 12 amino acids. Germline loops: CDR1 KGHSH, CDR2 LQKENI. V lost 1 base, J lost 4 bases, and 5 bases lay in between. The CDR3 spells CASSPLGYEQYF. The CDR3 DNA is TGTGCCAGCTCACCACTCGGGTACGAGCAGTACTTC.

This chain joins TRBV18 and TRBJ2-5; TRBD2 might be the D (6 bases). The germline V and J ends were trimmed by 6 bases and 4 bases, with 15 bases remaining between them. Germline loops: CDR1 KGHSH, CDR2 LQKENI. This CDR3 comprises 14 residues. The CDR3, as DNA: TGTGCCAGCTCCCGAAGCACGGGAGCAGAGACCCAGTACTTC. Amino acid sequence: CASSRSTGAETQYF.

CDR3 sequence: CASSFGTASYNEQFF. In DNA, the CDR3 is TGTGCCAGCAGCTTCGGGACAGCCTCCTACAATGAGCAGTTCTTC. J is TRBJ2-1 and V is TRBV11-3; 7 positions match TRBD1. The CDR3 spans 15 residues. Losses at the gene ends were 3 bases for V and 0 bases for J; bases not matched to a gene: 2. Germline V lookup: CDR1 SGHNT, CDR2 YENEEA.

The V gene is TRBV29-1, the J gene TRBJ2-7, with 10 bases lining up with TRBD2. Germline V gene lookup returns CDR1 SQVTM and CDR2 ANQGSEA. This CDR3 is 14 amino acids long. V lost 6 bases, J lost 0 bases, and 5 bases stayed unmatched. In DNA, the CDR3 is TGCAGCGTCCGGACTAGCGGTTCCTCCTACGAGCAGTACTTC. Amino acids: CSVRTSGSSYEQYF.

The V gene is TRBV19, the J gene TRBJ1-1; D not certain. This CDR3 comprises 15 residues. V lost 4 bases, J lost 0 bases, and 12 bases lay in between. Germline V gives CDR1 LNHDA, CDR2 SQIVND (reference sequence). CDR3 amino acids: CASSREQLMNTEAFF. In nucleotides, the CDR3 is TGTGCCAGTAGTAGAGAACAGCTCATGAACACTGAAGCTTTCTTT. The whole variable domain, filled in from reference TRBV19 and TRBJ1-1, reads DGGITQSPKYLFRKEGQNVTLSCEQNLNHDAMYWYRQDPGQGLRLIYYSQIVNDFQKGDIAEGYSVSREKKESFPLTVTSAQKNPTAFYLCASSREQLMNTEAFFGQGTRLTVV.

Within the sample, this clone is hyperexpanded. The chain has TRBV28 and TRBJ1-5; a possible D gene is TRBD1 (5 bases). Per germline, CDR1 MDHEN and CDR2 SYDVKM. The CDR3 spans 15 residues. Trimming cost V 7 bases and J 4 bases, with 17 bases left between them. The CDR3: CASILTQGSNQPQHF. In nucleotides, the CDR3 is TGTGCCAGCATCTTAACTCAGGGATCGAATCAGCCCCAGCATTTT.

Comments on this clone: The sample contains more than one DNA sequence encoding this CDR3. V usage is TRBV9 and J usage is TRBJ2-2; the match to TRBD2 covers 7 bases. Germline values: CDR1 SGDLS, CDR2 YYNGEE. V lost 0 bases, J lost 0 bases, and 2 bases stayed unmatched. This CDR3 comprises 16 residues. CDR3 nucleotides: TGTGCCAGCAGCGTAGAACTAGCGACGAACACCGGGGAGCTGTTTTTT. It codes for CASSVELATNTGELFF.

The rearrangement links TRBV15 to TRBJ2-3, with D maybe TRBD1 (5 bases). In germline, CDR1 is LNHNV, CDR2 YYDKDF (reference sequence). Trimming took off 7 bases at V and 0 bases at J, with 8 bases between the two ends. This CDR3 has 13 amino acids. The CDR3 DNA follows: TGTGCCACCACCGGACAAAGCACAGATACGCAGTATTTT. This translates into CATTGQSTDTQYF. The variable domain in full, completed from reference TRBV15 and TRBJ2-3, reads DAMVIQNPRYQVTQFGKPVTLSCSQTLNHNVMYWYQQKSSQAPKLLFHYYDKDFNNEADTPDNFQSRRPNTSFCFLDIRSPGLGDTAMYLCATTGQSTDTQYFGPGTRLTVL.

The chain is built from TRBV18 and TRBJ2-4; 7 positions match TRBD2. Trimming took 1 base from V and 3 from J; bases not matched to a gene: 3. CDR3 length: 15 residues. Germline V CDR1 and CDR2: KGHSH, LQKENI. CDR3 loop: CASSPREGGKNIQYF. CDR3 sequence (DNA): TGTGCCAGCTCACCACGGGAGGGTGGCAAAAACATTCAGTACTTC.

The CDR3 DNA follows: TGTGCCAGCAGCTTCCCCGGACTAGCGGGGGGTCTGGAGACCCAGTACTTC. This gives the protein CASSFPGLAGGLETQYF. The chain is built from TRBV7-9 and TRBJ2-5; TRBD2 matches 14 bases. V shed 3 bases and J 5 bases; nucleotides not matched to a gene: 8. Per the germline V gene, CDR1 is SEHNR and CDR2 is FQNEAQ (reference sequence). The CDR3 extends over 17 amino acids. The full variable domain, with the rest looked up from reference TRBV7-9 and TRBJ2-5, is DTGVSQNPRHKITKRGQNVTFRCDPISEHNRLYWYRQTLGQGPEFLTYFQNEAQLEKSRLLSDRFSAERPKGSFSTLEIQRTEQGDSAMYLCASSFPGLAGGLETQYFGPGTRLLVL.

The genes are TRBV28 and TRBJ2-7, with TRBD2 matching over 13 bases. Trimming removed 5 bases from V and 4 bases from J; junction bases left unmatched: 14. This CDR3 spans 18 amino acids. Germline lookup yields CDR1 MDHEN and CDR2 SYDVKM. The CDR3 region is CASSMIRRTSGRRYEQYF. The DNA for the CDR3 is TGTGCCAGCAGTATGATCCGTCGGACTAGCGGGAGAAGGTACGAGCAGTACTTC.

The V gene is TRBV10-2, the J gene TRBJ2-7; 7 nucleotides line up with TRBD2. The CDR3 totals 14 residues. CDR1 is WSHSY and CDR2 is SAAADI in the germline V gene. V dropped 6 bases and J dropped 4; count of bases not matched to a gene: 9. This CDR3 is CASRISGVTYEQYF. The CDR3, as DNA: TGCGCCAGCAGAATAAGCGGGGTCACTTACGAGCAGTACTTC.